Listed here is a single TCR beta chain. The antigen is not known. The time point was: baseline, week 1 (first vaccination visit). Treatment here: pre-vaccination baseline after standard-of-care therapy. This sample was included in a study of a mutant IDH1 vaccine in newly diagnosed glioma. Study context: Prior therapy was radiotherapy, temozolomide, or both; most received both.

V was pared by 4 bases and J by 1 base, with 2 bases of the junction left unmatched. CDR1 is SNHLY and CDR2 is FYNNEI in the germline V gene. The length of the CDR3 is 14 residues. Data came from immunoSEQ multiplex PCR; TCRdb stores just in-frame clones and leaves some out. Among just under 95,000 clones listed, about four fifths were seen once. Whole-study results and caveats: Changes in the top peripheral T cell clonotypes seemingly had no bearing on pseudoprogression.

The chain employs TRBV2 and TRBJ2-3; 7 positions agree with TRBD2. The material sequenced was PBMCs, taken from a glioma patient treated with radiotherapy, temozolomide or both. The clonotype originates from a man in his forties with glioma. The CDR3 DNA follows: TGTGCCAGCAGTGTTCGGGGGGGCACAGATACGCAGTATTTT. Protein product: CASSVRGGTDTQYF. The variable domain in full, completed from reference TRBV2 and TRBJ2-3, reads EPEVTQTPSHQVTQMGQEVILRCVPISNHLYFYWYRQILGQKVEFLVSFYNNEISEKSEIFDDQFSVERPDGSNFTLKIRSTKLEDSAMYFCASSVRGGTDTQYFGPGTRLTVL.